One and the same sample provided the 22 T cell receptor beta chains below, sequenced in a study of blood T cell repertoires in COVID-19. The assay was immunoSEQ multiplex PCR, and TCRdb's table has in-frame clones only and misses some. The sample holds 220,000 or so clones, approximately 83% seen once. Sequenced input: peripheral blood. These receptors were taken from a woman in her 30s who had recovered from COVID-19.

The gene calls are TRBV11-2 and TRBJ2-5; 7 bases are shared with TRBD2. Per germline, CDR1 SGHAT and CDR2 FQNNGV. This CDR3 is built from 15 residues. Unmatched junction bases numbered 9, after V lost 3 bases and J lost 5 bases. The CDR3 DNA follows: TGTGCCAGCAGCTTTAGTCGGGGGGAAGCCGAGACCCAGTACTTC. Its protein product is CASSFSRGEAETQYF. Variable domain in full (rest from reference TRBV11-2 and TRBJ2-5): EAGVAQSPRYKIIEKRQSVAFWCNPISGHATLYWYQQILGQGPKLLIQFQNNGVVDDSQLPKDRFSAERLKGVDSTLKIQPAKLEDSAVYLCASSFSRGEAETQYFGPGTRLLVL.

This sequence joins TRBV6-5 and TRBJ1-2; D gene uncertain. There are 13 residues in the CDR3. The V end lost 5 bases, the J end lost 4 bases, and 11 bases lay between the germline ends. Germline lookup yields CDR1 MNHEY and CDR2 SVGAGI. For the CDR3, the DNA is TGTGCCAGCAGTAAGGAGGCCCTCTATGGCTACACCTTC. Translated: CASSKEALYGYTF.

The V gene is TRBV9, the J gene TRBJ2-7, with 9 nucleotides matching TRBD1. J gave up 5 bases and V 2 bases, and 5 bases lay outside the gene matches. Germline loops: CDR1 SGDLS, CDR2 YYNGEE. The CDR3 has 14 amino acids. CDR3 sequence: CASSVGTGINEQYF. The CDR3 DNA reads TGTGCCAGCAGCGTTGGGACAGGGATAAACGAGCAGTACTTC.

The rearrangement links TRBV2 to TRBJ1-4; tentatively, D is TRBD1 (6 bases). Germline V CDR1 and CDR2: SNHLY, FYNNEI. V was clipped by 11 bases and J by 6 bases, with 16 bases between them. The CDR3 is 13 amino acids. DNA for the CDR3: TGTGCCGGGTCGGGGGGGGCGCATGAAAAACTGTTTTTT. Translating it yields CAGSGGAHEKLFF.

The count of this clone is one. The chain uses TRBV18 and TRBJ1-2, with 9 positions matching TRBD1. Germline-derived CDR1 and CDR2 are KGHSH and LQKENI. The CDR3 has 15 residues. The ends lost 0 bases at V and 6 bases at J; junction bases unmatched: 5. The CDR3 DNA reads as TGTGCCAGCTCACCACCTACAGGGGGCGCCCATGGCTACACCTTC. Translation gives CASSPPTGGAHGYTF.

This rearrangement joins TRBV3-1 (or the pseudogene TRBV3-2) to TRBJ2-6; maybe TRBD2 (5 bases). The CDR3 has 19 residues. From germline, CDR1 is LGHDT and CDR2 YNNKEL (reference sequence). V was pared by 4 bases and J by 0 bases, with 19 bases between. CDR3 nucleotide sequence: TGTGCCAGCAGCCGAGGTAGAGGGAGCGCCTACTCTGGGGCCAACGTCCTGACTTTC. It codes for CASSRGRGSAYSGANVLTF.

On this clone itself: The junction departs from germline at one end; a sequencing error may be responsible. This chain connects TRBV5-4 to TRBJ1-1; D perhaps matches TRBD1 (5 bases). This CDR3 comprises 15 residues. The germline gives CDR1 SGHNT, CDR2 YYREEE (reference sequence). CDR3: CASSLGRGAGTEAFF. The CDR3 DNA sequence: TGTGCCAGCAGTTTGGGAAGGGGCGCGGGAACTGAAGCTTTCTTT.

In this sample, this clone turned up a few times. V is TRBV5-1 and J is TRBJ2-3, with TRBD2 identical over 9 bases. V lost 0 bases to trimming and J lost 1 base; unmatched junction nucleotides: 12. This CDR3 is built from 19 residues. Germline CDR1 SGHRS, CDR2 YFSETQ. The CDR3 DNA is TGCGCCAGCAGCTTGGGTGGCGGGAGGGCCGGAATACGCACAGATACGCAGTATTTT. Its translation is CASSLGGGRAGIRTDTQYF. The whole variable domain, remainder taken from reference TRBV5-1 and TRBJ2-3, is KAGVTQTPRYLIKTRGQQVTLSCSPISGHRSVSWYQQTPGQGLQFLFEYFSETQRNKGNFPGRFSGRQFSNSRSEMNVSTLELGDSALYLCASSLGGGRAGIRTDTQYFGPGTRLTVL.

The chain combines TRBV9 with TRBJ1-2, with a tentative D call TRBD1 (5 bases). This CDR3 has 15 residues. The germline V and J ends were trimmed by 0 bases and 7 bases, with 16 bases remaining between them. Germline V gene data show CDR1 as SGDLS and CDR2 as YYNGEE. The CDR3 loop is CASSVEGGASFGYTF. Here the CDR3 DNA reads TGTGCCAGCAGCGTAGAGGGAGGGGCTTCCTTTGGCTACACCTTC. Variable domain in full (rest from reference TRBV9 and TRBJ1-2): DSGVTQTPKHLITATGQRVTLRCSPRSGDLSVYWYQQSLDQGLQFLIQYYNGEERAKGNILERFSAQQFPDLHSELNLSSLELGDSALYFCASSVEGGASFGYTFGSGTRLTVV.

This clone was counted only a few times. The chain joins TRBV5-1 to TRBJ1-4; the D is unclear. V shed 0 bases and J shed 5 bases, with 8 bases lying between them. The germline V gene encodes CDR1 SGHRS and CDR2 YFSETQ. This CDR3 has 14 residues. CDR3 coding DNA: TGCGCCAGCAGCTTGGCCGCTCTAAATGAAAAACTGTTTTTT. This gives the protein CASSLAALNEKLFF.

The chain has TRBV29-1 and TRBJ2-7, with 15 bases identical to TRBD2. With V trimmed by 6 bases and J by 4 bases, 16 bases remained unmatched. Germline loops: CDR1 SQVTM, CDR2 ANQGSEA. The CDR3 contains 18 residues. The CDR3 bases are TGCAGCGTATCTCACCGGACTAGCGGGAGGGCCCGGGCTTACGAGCAGTACTTC. It specifies CSVSHRTSGRARAYEQYF.

This rearrangement joins TRBV7-9 to TRBJ2-3, with a tentative D call TRBD2 (5 bases). Germline CDR1 and CDR2: SEHNR and FQNEAQ (reference sequence). The length of the CDR3 is 17 residues. The V and J ends lost 0 bases and 0 bases respectively, with 13 bases between them. CDR3 loop: CASSLAVLAASTDTQYF. The CDR3 DNA follows: TGTGCCAGCAGCTTAGCGGTCCTAGCAGCTAGCACAGATACGCAGTATTTT.

In the case of this clone: This CDR3 is also generated by other DNA sequences in the sample. The chain carries TRBV4-1 and TRBJ1-4, with TRBD1 identical over 12 bases. The CDR3 covers 16 residues. CDR1 and CDR2 (germline): MGHRA, YSYEKL. Germline trimming cut 4 bases from V and 7 bases from J; bases unmatched to any gene: 7. CDR3: CASSPGTGGVGEKLFF. The CDR3 coding sequence is TGCGCCAGCAGCCCCGGGACAGGGGGCGTCGGTGAAAAACTGTTTTTT.

V is TRBV7-9 and J is TRBJ2-7; D is unresolved. This CDR3 contains 14 residues. Per germline, CDR1 SEHNR and CDR2 FQNEAQ (reference sequence). Trimming pared 2 bases from V and 0 bases from J, leaving 8 bases between. DNA for the CDR3: TGTGCCAGCAGCTTAATGCTAGTCTCCTACGAGCAGTACTTC. Translation gives CASSLMLVSYEQYF. Supplemented by reference TRBV7-9 and TRBJ2-7, the full variable domain reads DTGVSQNPRHKITKRGQNVTFRCDPISEHNRLYWYRQTLGQGPEFLTYFQNEAQLEKSRLLSDRFSAERPKGSFSTLEIQRTEQGDSAMYLCASSLMLVSYEQYFGPGTRLTVT.

The chain combines TRBV27 with TRBJ1-6; D unclear. The CDR3 has 15 amino acids. The ends were cut back, 2 bases at V and 8 bases at J, with 13 bases in the middle. Germline V gene lookup returns CDR1 MNHEY and CDR2 SMNVEV (reference sequence). The CDR3 DNA reads TGTGCCAGCAGTTTAGACTCCGGCGGGGATTCACCCCTCCACTTT. Protein sequence: CASSLDSGGDSPLHF.

The chain employs TRBV5-1 and TRBJ2-3; unclear D gene. This CDR3 region has 14 residues. V dropped 0 bases and J dropped 0 bases, with 5 bases sitting between them. From germline, CDR1 is SGHRS and CDR2 YFSETQ. CDR3 protein: CASSLGDSTDTQYF. CDR3 bases: TGCGCCAGCAGCTTGGGCGATAGCACAGATACGCAGTATTTT.

This chain joins TRBV12-5 and TRBJ2-1; possible D gene TRBD2, 6 bases. The CDR3 covers 15 residues. Trimming pared 3 bases from V and 4 bases from J, leaving 13 bases between. Germline CDR1 and CDR2: LGHNT and FRNRAP. CDR3 in DNA: TGTGCTAGTGGTTTAGTCCCGGAGGGGTACAATGAGCAGTTCTTC. Encoded protein: CASGLVPEGYNEQFF. Full variable domain (remainder filled in from reference TRBV12-5 and TRBJ2-1): DARVTQTPRHKVTEMGQEVTMRCQPILGHNTVFWYRQTMMQGLELLAYFRNRAPLDDSGMPKDRFSAEMPDATLATLKIQPSEPRDSAVYFCASGLVPEGYNEQFFGPGTRLTVL.

The V gene is TRBV7-8, the J gene TRBJ2-7; 13 bases agree with TRBD2. V dropped 5 bases and J dropped 2; count of bases not matched to a gene: 3. The CDR3 is 15 amino acids. Germline V CDR1 and CDR2: SGHVS, FQNEAQ. In DNA, the CDR3 is TGTGCCAGCAGCCGGACTAGCGGGAGAACCTACGAGCAGTACTTC. This sequence encodes CASSRTSGRTYEQYF.

The chain joins TRBV6-4 to TRBJ1-4, with D possibly being TRBD1 (6 bases). Germline CDR1 and CDR2: MRHNA and SNTAGT. Deletions cut 5 bases from V and 8 bases from J, with 15 bases between. The CDR3 extends over 14 amino acids. CDR3 region: CASSKRQAGEKLFF. Here the CDR3 DNA reads TGTGCCAGCAGTAAACGACAGGCGGGCGAAAAACTGTTTTTT.

V and J are TRBV28 and TRBJ1-4; 8 nucleotides line up with TRBD1. With 3 bases clipped from V and 7 bases from J, the junction kept 7 bases outside the gene matches. CDR1 is MDHEN and CDR2 is SYDVKM in the germline V gene. This CDR3 is 15 amino acids long. The CDR3 coding sequence is TGTGCCAGCAGTTTGTTACCAGGGGGCGGTGAAAAACTGTTTTTT. Amino acid sequence: CASSLLPGGGEKLFF.

The chain has TRBV9 and TRBJ2-3; 7 nucleotides agree with TRBD2. The germline V gene encodes CDR1 SGDLS and CDR2 YYNGEE. This CDR3 region has 17 residues. The ends lost 4 bases at V and 4 bases at J; junction bases unmatched: 15. CDR3 residues: CASSPGEGGLFADTQYF. Written as DNA, the CDR3 is TGTGCCAGCAGCCCAGGAGAGGGAGGGCTTTTCGCAGATACGCAGTATTTT.

V is TRBV19 and J is TRBJ1-1; 7 nucleotides align to TRBD1. This CDR3 contains 14 residues. V lost 1 base, J lost 5 bases, and 4 bases stayed unmatched. The germline V gene has CDR1 LNHDA and CDR2 SQIVND (reference sequence). This CDR3 reads CASSIGPGGTEAFF. As DNA, the CDR3 is TGTGCCAGTAGTATAGGTCCAGGGGGGACTGAAGCTTTCTTT.